What follows are 32 T cell receptor beta chains derived from one specimen sequenced in a study of glioma-infiltrating T cells after dendritic cell vaccination. Sequencing was performed with immunoSEQ multiplex PCR; in TCRdb, only in-frame clones are kept and a portion is missing. The table shows roughly 96,000 clones, with roughly three quarters occurring only once. The sequenced sample was blood, obtained before dendritic cell vaccination. Source of these receptors: a human donor with glioblastoma.

This chain links TRBV20-1 with TRBJ2-7; D remains ambiguous. V was pared by 6 bases and J by 0 bases, with 6 bases between. CDR3 size: 11 residues. CDR1 and CDR2 from the germline V gene are DFQATT and SNEGSKA (reference sequence). CDR3: CSAYYSYEQYF. CDR3 sequence (DNA): TGCAGTGCCTACTACTCCTACGAGCAGTACTTC.

This clone was found a few times. This sequence joins TRBV5-8 and TRBJ1-4; 9 nucleotides align to TRBD1. This CDR3 is built from 15 residues. J lost 8 bases, V lost 0 bases, and 5 bases had no gene match. CDR1 is SGHTS, CDR2 YDEGEE, per germline. The CDR3 region is CASSLGGQGVEKLFF. Written as DNA, the CDR3 is TGTGCCAGCAGCTTGGGGGGACAGGGAGTAGAAAAACTGTTTTTT.

J is TRBJ2-3 and V is TRBV9; maybe TRBD2 (5 bases). This CDR3 comprises 14 residues. Germline CDR1 SGDLS, CDR2 YYNGEE. V was cut by 0 bases and J by 3 bases, with 8 bases left in between. The CDR3 loop reads CASSVVGGTDTQYF. The CDR3 DNA follows: TGTGCCAGCAGCGTAGTTGGCGGGACAGATACGCAGTATTTT. Full variable domain (missing parts from reference TRBV9 and TRBJ2-3): DSGVTQTPKHLITATGQRVTLRCSPRSGDLSVYWYQQSLDQGLQFLIQYYNGEERAKGNILERFSAQQFPDLHSELNLSSLELGDSALYFCASSVVGGTDTQYFGPGTRLTVL.

The genes are TRBV5-1 and TRBJ2-7; possible D gene TRBD2, 6 bases. The CDR3 is 16 residues long. Trimming left V 3 bases short and J 5 bases short, with 21 bases between. The germline V gene has CDR1 SGHRS and CDR2 YFSETQ. CDR3 sequence (DNA): TGCGCCAGCAGCTCCCTCCCTCTCGGGAGTCTGGACGAGCAGTACTTC. Encoded protein: CASSSLPLGSLDEQYF.

The chain employs TRBV2 and TRBJ1-3; TRBD1 is a possible D gene (5 bases). Germline-derived CDR1 and CDR2 are SNHLY and FYNNEI. V was clipped by 3 bases and J by 1 base, with 19 bases between them. The CDR3 sequence is 18 residues long. The CDR3 bases are TGTGCCAGCAGTGAGGGTCCCCCCGGGGGTTGGTCTGGAAACACCATATATTTT. It yields the protein CASSEGPPGGWSGNTIYF.

The rearrangement links TRBV7-6 to TRBJ2-7; 12 nucleotides match TRBD1. The CDR3 is 20 residues long. V dropped 5 bases and J dropped 3; count of bases not matched to a gene: 20. Germline V gene lookup returns CDR1 SGHVS and CDR2 FNYEAQ. CDR3 in amino acids: CASSLLAPGQGAGGVYEQYF. The CDR3, as DNA: TGTGCCAGCAGCCTCTTGGCACCGGGACAGGGGGCCGGAGGAGTCTACGAGCAGTACTTC.

V and J are TRBV10-3 and TRBJ1-5; tentatively, D is TRBD1 (5 bases). V dropped 10 bases and J dropped 0 bases, with 13 bases sitting between them. There are 14 residues in the CDR3. Germline loops: CDR1 ENHRY, CDR2 SYGVKD. CDR3 nucleotide sequence: TGTGCCACTCAGCAGGGTTATAGCAATCAGCCCCAGCATTTT. The encoded protein is CATQQGYSNQPQHF.

Here the CDR3 DNA reads TGTGCCAGCAGTTACTTCGGAGGTAGCGGGGCCTACGAGCAGTACTTC. Its translation is CASSYFGGSGAYEQYF. This rearrangement joins TRBV6-5 to TRBJ2-7; 8 bases map to TRBD2. V shed 1 base, J shed 2 bases, and the junction held 7 bases outside the gene matches. Germline V gives CDR1 MNHEY, CDR2 SVGAGI. This CDR3 is 16 amino acids long.

This rearrangement joins TRBV11-3 to TRBJ2-5; no reliable D call. Germline-derived CDR1 and CDR2 are SGHNT and YENEEA. The V gene lost 5 bases and the J gene lost 1 base, with 8 bases spanning the gap. The CDR3 extends over 13 amino acids. The CDR3 coding sequence is TGTGCCAGCAGCCGGTCCCTCCAAGAGACCCAGTACTTC. Translation gives CASSRSLQETQYF.

The J gene is TRBJ2-7, the V gene TRBV18; 10 positions match TRBD1. CDR1 and CDR2 from the germline V gene are KGHSH and LQKENI. V trimming: 6 bases; J trimming: 4 bases; junction bases outside the gene matches: 27. This CDR3 comprises 21 residues. The CDR3 is CASSLYPGQGYYKGSAYEQYF. In DNA form, the CDR3 reads TGTGCCAGCTCCCTTTATCCGGGACAGGGGTATTATAAAGGGTCGGCTTACGAGCAGTACTTC.

This chain uses TRBV5-1 with TRBJ2-3, with D maybe TRBD2 (6 bases). The V gene's germline CDR1 is SGHRS and CDR2 YFSETQ. Trimming cost V 4 bases and J 0 bases, with 12 bases left between them. The CDR3 runs 15 residues. CDR3 coding DNA: TGCGCCAGCAGCCGAGGGGCGGGAAGCACAGATACGCAGTATTTT. Translated: CASSRGAGSTDTQYF.

The chain couples TRBV4-1 to TRBJ2-1, with TRBD1 matching 10 bases. The CDR3 length is 17 residues. V lost 1 base, J lost 4 bases, and 7 bases stayed unmatched. Germline V gene sequence: CDR1 MGHRA, CDR2 YSYEKL. The CDR3 here is CASSQVGGQGGYNEQFF. The CDR3, as DNA: TGCGCCAGCAGCCAAGTCGGAGGACAGGGGGGATACAATGAGCAGTTCTTC.

The chain links TRBV30 to TRBJ2-5; TRBD2 agrees at 8 bases. Germline V gives CDR1 GTSNPN, CDR2 SVGIG (reference sequence). The CDR3 totals 13 residues. J lost 4 bases, V lost 5 bases, and 6 bases had no gene match. CDR3 residues: CAWGTSLSETQYF. DNA for the CDR3: TGTGCCTGGGGGACTAGTCTCTCAGAGACCCAGTACTTC.

This chain uses TRBV7-9 with TRBJ2-7; 9 positions match TRBD2. J gave up 2 bases and V 0 bases, and 5 bases lay outside the gene matches. CDR1 SEHNR and CDR2 FQNEAQ come from the germline V gene (reference sequence). This CDR3 spans 16 amino acids. CDR3 in DNA: TGTGCCAGCAGCTTAGCTGAGGCGGGAGGGCCCTACGAGCAGTACTTC. Its protein is CASSLAEAGGPYEQYF.

Only a few counts were recorded for this clone. The chain has TRBV5-4 and TRBJ2-4, with 7 bases that match TRBD1. The length of the CDR3 is 16 residues. From germline, CDR1 is SGHNT and CDR2 YYREEE (reference sequence). Trimming cost V 4 bases and J 1 base; bases outside gene matches: 8. The CDR3 DNA follows: TGTGCCAGCAGCCCGGACAGGAGCGGTGCCAAAAACATTCAGTACTTC. This codes for CASSPDRSGAKNIQYF.

This chain links TRBV7-9 with TRBJ2-3; D remains ambiguous. The germline gives CDR1 SEHNR, CDR2 FQNEAQ (reference sequence). V shed 0 bases and J shed 3 bases, with 7 bases lying between them. CDR3 size: 14 residues. CDR3 sequence (DNA): TGTGCCAGCAGCTTAGCGCACGCGACAGATACGCAGTATTTT. Amino acids: CASSLAHATDTQYF.

The chain employs TRBV29-1 and TRBJ1-1; TRBD1 matches at 9 bases. The V gene's germline CDR1 is SQVTM and CDR2 ANQGSEA. The J segment lost 5 bases and the V segment lost 6 bases, leaving 10 bases of the junction unmatched. The CDR3 has 14 residues. The CDR3: CSVSQGAPGTEAFF. The DNA of the CDR3 is TGCAGCGTCTCACAGGGGGCGCCGGGGACTGAAGCTTTCTTT.

The CDR3 reads CASSPVESSYEQYF. DNA for the CDR3: TGTGCCAGCAGCCCGGTCGAGAGCTCCTACGAGCAGTACTTC. This rearrangement joins TRBV7-2 to TRBJ2-7; D is unresolved. Germline V CDR1 and CDR2: SGHTA, FQGNSA. The CDR3 has 14 residues. Trimming pared 5 bases from V and 0 bases from J, leaving 11 bases between.

This chain uses TRBV4-2 with TRBJ2-5; maybe TRBD1 (5 bases). The CDR3 loop spans 17 amino acids. Trimming removed 0 bases from V and 4 bases from J, with 18 bases in between. Germline CDR1 LGHNA, CDR2 YNFKEQ. CDR3 protein: CASSQDDFERGGETQYF. DNA of the CDR3: TGTGCCAGCAGCCAAGATGATTTTGAAAGGGGTGGAGAGACCCAGTACTTC.

V gene TRBV11-3 combines with J gene TRBJ1-1; tentative D call: TRBD1 (6 bases). The CDR3 is 14 amino acids. The ends were cut back, 3 bases at V and 5 bases at J, with 13 bases in the middle. CDR1 and CDR2 from the germline V gene are SGHNT and YENEEA. The CDR3 reads CASSFGGAITEAFF. The CDR3 DNA follows: TGTGCCAGCAGCTTTGGGGGGGCCATTACTGAAGCTTTCTTT.

V gene TRBV7-6 combines with J gene TRBJ1-4; no definite D call. Germline lookup yields CDR1 SGHVS and CDR2 FNYEAQ. With 4 bases removed from V and 3 bases from J, the gap between germline ends came to 6 bases. The CDR3 sequence is 13 residues long. The CDR3, as DNA: TGTGCCAGCAGCTCCACTCCTAATGAAAAACTGTTTTTT. Its protein is CASSSTPNEKLFF.

CDR3 DNA: TGTGCCAGCAGCTCTCCGGGACAGGGGAGAGCTAACTATGGCTACACCTTC. Translated, it gives CASSSPGQGRANYGYTF. This sequence joins TRBV5-8 and TRBJ1-2; 10 positions agree with TRBD1. CDR1 is SGHTS and CDR2 is YDEGEE in the germline V gene. V lost 3 bases, J lost 0 bases, and 8 bases stayed unmatched. CDR3 length: 17 residues.

The chain carries TRBV30 and TRBJ2-7, with TRBD2 identical over 9 bases. V lost 3 bases to trimming and J lost 0 bases; unmatched junction nucleotides: 3. The CDR3 spans 14 residues. Germline CDR1 reads GTSNPN; CDR2 reads SVGIG (reference sequence). CDR3 in amino acids: CAWRLAGSSYEQYF. The CDR3 nucleotides read TGTGCCTGGAGGCTAGCGGGATCCTCCTACGAGCAGTACTTC.

This chain joins TRBV19 and TRBJ2-4, with 9 bases lining up with TRBD1. The J segment lost 0 bases and the V segment lost 5 bases, leaving 5 bases of the junction unmatched. The germline V gene has CDR1 LNHDA and CDR2 SQIVND (reference sequence). This CDR3 spans 16 amino acids. CDR3 sequence: CASSEGQGLAKNIQYF. The CDR3 DNA reads as TGTGCCAGTAGTGAAGGACAGGGGTTAGCCAAAAACATTCAGTACTTC.

J is TRBJ2-7 and V is TRBV4-1; TRBD2 is a possible D gene (6 bases). The CDR3 has 15 residues. Germline CDR1 reads MGHRA; CDR2 reads YSYEKL. V was pared by 3 bases and J by 4 bases, with 16 bases between. CDR3 protein: CASSQPLGEVYEQYF. In DNA, the CDR3 is TGCGCCAGCAGCCAGCCGTTAGGGGAGGTTTACGAGCAGTACTTC.

V gene TRBV28 combines with J gene TRBJ2-1; 7 bases are a match to TRBD1. The ends lost 6 bases at V and 5 bases at J; junction bases unmatched: 13. Germline CDR1 is MDHEN and CDR2 is SYDVKM. CDR3 length equals 16 residues. CDR3 in DNA: TGTGCCAGCAGCCCCAGTTCCTGGGACAGCCACAATGAGCAGTTCTTC. This gives the protein CASSPSSWDSHNEQFF.

J is TRBJ2-2 and V is TRBV6-6; 8 bases line up with TRBD1. Germline CDR1 reads MNHNY; CDR2 reads SVGAGI (reference sequence). The length of the CDR3 is 14 residues. V trimming: 6 bases; J trimming: 5 bases; junction bases outside the gene matches: 5. The CDR3 nucleotides are TGTGCCAGCAGGGTACAGGGGGAGACCGGGGAGCTGTTTTTT. Translated: CASRVQGETGELFF.

The chain recombines TRBV4-1 with TRBJ2-7; D gene unclear. The CDR3 is 12 residues long. Deletions cut 1 base from V and 3 bases from J, with 4 bases between. The germline CDR1 and CDR2 sequences are MGHRA and YSYEKL. This CDR3 is CASSQGSYEQYF. The DNA for the CDR3 is TGCGCCAGCAGCCAAGGGAGCTACGAGCAGTACTTC.

V gene TRBV19 combines with J gene TRBJ2-7; 8 nucleotides match TRBD2. Germline V lookup: CDR1 LNHDA, CDR2 SQIVND (reference sequence). The junction had 4 bases not matched to a gene; V was cut back by 3 bases and J by 0 bases. The CDR3 has 15 amino acids. CDR3 sequence (DNA): TGTGCCAGTAGTATCTCGCGGGAGGCCTCCTACGAGCAGTACTTC. Its protein product is CASSISREASYEQYF.

This clone was observed a few times. The chain is built from TRBV5-1 and TRBJ2-7, with D perhaps matching TRBD1 (6 bases). Trimming took 4 bases from V and 3 from J, leaving 14 bases between them. Germline-derived CDR1 and CDR2 are SGHRS and YFSETQ. The CDR3 has 14 amino acids. CDR3 loop: CASSLRGRGYEQYF. The CDR3 DNA reads TGCGCCAGCAGCCTGCGAGGCAGGGGCTACGAGCAGTACTTC.

The V gene is TRBV5-6, the J gene TRBJ2-1; TRBD2 aligns across 9 bases. V lost 4 bases, J lost 9 bases, and 11 bases stayed unmatched. The CDR3 loop spans 15 amino acids. From germline, CDR1 is SGHDT and CDR2 YYEEEE. CDR3 DNA sequence: TGTGCCAGCAGCATAAATCCGGGACTAGCTGGTGAGCAGTTCTTC. Its translation is CASSINPGLAGEQFF. Full variable domain (rest looked up from reference TRBV5-6 and TRBJ2-1): DAGVTQSPTHLIKTRGQQVTLRCSPKSGHDTVSWYQQALGQGPQFIFQYYEEEERQRGNFPDRFSGHQFPNYSSELNVNALLLGDSALYLCASSINPGLAGEQFFGPGTRLTVL.

V is TRBV4-2 and J is TRBJ1-1, with 9 bases fitting TRBD1. The CDR3 has 16 amino acids. CDR1 and CDR2 (germline): LGHNA, YNFKEQ. V gave up 0 bases and J gave up 5 bases; unmatched junction bases: 7. For the CDR3, the DNA is TGTGCCAGCAGCCAAGAAGAGGGACAGGGCTTGACTGAAGCTTTCTTT. This codes for CASSQEEGQGLTEAFF.